This T cell receptor beta chain was captured in a study of blood T cell repertoires in COVID-19. Whole-study context: Some COVID-19 samples were acute and others convalescent; all came from the United States, Italy and Spain. PBMCs, B-cell-depleted T cells, or T cells were the source of the cDNA or gDNA that made up the material.

V was shortened by 5 bases and J by 3 bases, with 13 bases between the two germline ends. CDR3 length equals 14 residues. From germline, CDR1 is SEHNR and CDR2 FQNEAQ (reference sequence). In the authors' methods: Quantification of nucleated cells was approximated via reference gene primer amplification. Sequenced by immunoSEQ multiplex PCR; TCRdb stores in-frame clones only, minus some. The DNA was the basis for D and trimming; V, J and clone size are from that table. Found here are a few hundred thousand clones, around 92% of them singletons; the top ten hold around 3%. Followed over time, Seattle patients had been enrolled while infection was active.

Sequencing input: peripheral blood. The V and J genes are TRBV7-9 and TRBJ1-2; weak D call: TRBD1 (5 bases). The clonotype was recovered from a woman in her 30s with COVID-19, enrolled during active disease. The CDR3 is CASSPGLRDYGYTF. CDR3 coding DNA: TGTGCCAGCAGCCCGGGACTTCGAGACTATGGCTACACCTTC.